These 16 T cell receptor beta chains came from one sample sequenced in a study of T cells in localized non-small cell lung cancer. Profiled with immunoSEQ multiplex PCR; TCRdb holds only in-frame clones, not every one. The table shows 1,500 to 2,500 clones, with approximately 25% occurring only once. The starting material was normal lung tissue next to the tumor, obtained before any cancer treatment. The receptors originated from an older female donor with stage III squamous cell lung carcinoma.

This clone has more than one count but fewer than ten. The gene calls are TRBV6-8 and TRBJ1-2, with D unclear. Per germline, CDR1 MNHGY and CDR2 SAAAGT. The CDR3 contains 16 residues. The V gene lost 5 bases and the J gene lost 6 bases, with 22 bases spanning the gap. The CDR3: CASSERQMSLRDGYTF. Here the CDR3 DNA reads TGTGCCAGCAGTGAGAGACAAATGAGCCTAAGGGATGGCTACACCTTC.

V and J are TRBV10-3 and TRBJ2-1; TRBD2 aligns across 8 bases. This CDR3 has 16 amino acids. The germline gives CDR1 ENHRY, CDR2 SYGVKD. The junction had 6 bases not matched to a gene; V was cut back by 0 bases and J by 5 bases. The DNA for the CDR3 is TGTGCCATCAGTGAGTCTGGGCGGGGGGCGGACAATGAGCAGTTCTTC. Translated: CAISESGRGADNEQFF.

The chain links TRBV2 to TRBJ2-2; a possible D gene is TRBD1 (6 bases). The length of the CDR3 is 15 residues. V was clipped by 8 bases and J by 0 bases, with 13 bases between them. Germline V gives CDR1 SNHLY, CDR2 FYNNEI. CDR3 coding DNA: TGTGCCAGCTTTCACGGGACATCGAACACCGGGGAGCTGTTTTTT. Translating gives CASFHGTSNTGELFF.

This clone counts as medium-sized. The rearrangement uses TRBV9 and TRBJ2-3, with no clear D. The CDR3 runs 14 residues. Germline-derived CDR1 and CDR2 are SGDLS and YYNGEE. Trimming pared 5 bases from V and 5 bases from J, leaving 15 bases between. The CDR3 loop reads CASSEAATGDTQYF. CDR3 bases: TGTGCCAGCAGTGAGGCAGCAACCGGAGATACGCAGTATTTT.

The V gene is TRBV6-8, the J gene TRBJ1-5; weak D call: TRBD1 (6 bases). The CDR3 loop spans 15 amino acids. The V gene's germline CDR1 is MNHGY and CDR2 SAAAGT. V was trimmed by 6 bases and J by 9 bases, leaving 21 bases between them. CDR3 DNA: TGTGCCAGCAGGGATTCGGGACACCCGGCGGGGCCCCAGCATTTT. This gives the protein CASRDSGHPAGPQHF.

This clone appeared a few times. V and J are TRBV5-1 and TRBJ2-2; TRBD2 aligns across 8 bases. CDR3 length equals 17 residues. The trim removed 0 bases at V and 3 bases at J, leaving 7 bases unmatched. Germline-derived CDR1 and CDR2 are SGHRS and YFSETQ. The CDR3 is CASSLAPREVHTGELFF. CDR3 DNA: TGCGCCAGCAGCTTGGCCCCGCGGGAGGTTCACACCGGGGAGCTGTTTTTT.

The V and J genes are TRBV18 and TRBJ2-7; 8 bases agree with TRBD1. CDR1 KGHSH and CDR2 LQKENI come from the germline V gene. Trimming took 6 bases from V and 2 from J; bases not matched to a gene: 9. CDR3 size: 15 residues. The CDR3 loop is CASSYQGASPYEQYF. As DNA, the CDR3 is TGTGCCAGCTCGTATCAGGGGGCGTCACCCTACGAGCAGTACTTC.

By sample fraction, this clone is medium-sized. The germline gene is not matched at one end of the junction; a read error may be the cause. The V call is TRBV7-2, the J call TRBJ2-5; TRBD1 aligns across 7 bases. Looked up from germline, CDR1 is SGHTA and CDR2 is FQGNSA. This CDR3 region has 13 residues. The CDR3 DNA is TGTGCTAGCAGTCGAGACAGGGACGAGACCCAGTACTTC. Protein: CASSRDRDETQYF.

This clone is large in the sample. V is TRBV11-3 and J is TRBJ1-5; no firm D call. V lost 3 bases, J lost 3 bases, and 9 bases lay in between. Germline V gene sequence: CDR1 SGHNT, CDR2 YENEEA. The CDR3 sequence is 14 residues long. The DNA of the CDR3 is TGTGCCAGCAGCTTCAGCAGTCACAATCAGCCCCAGCATTTT. Protein: CASSFSSHNQPQHF.

The DNA for the CDR3 is TGTGCCACCAGCTTTAGCGGGAGAGTGAACGGGTTCACAGATACGCAGTATTTT. Amino acids: CATSFSGRVNGFTDTQYF. The gene calls are TRBV15 and TRBJ2-3; TRBD2 matches at 9 bases. The CDR3 has 18 amino acids. CDR1 LNHNV and CDR2 YYDKDF come from the germline V gene (reference sequence). The V and J ends lost 5 bases and 2 bases, in that order; junction bases with no gene match: 14. Together with reference TRBV15 and TRBJ2-3, the CDR3 gives the full variable domain: DAMVIQNPRYQVTQFGKPVTLSCSQTLNHNVMYWYQQKSSQAPKLLFHYYDKDFNNEADTPDNFQSRRPNTSFCFLDIRSPGLGDTAMYLCATSFSGRVNGFTDTQYFGPGTRLTVL.

V and J are TRBV6-8 and TRBJ1-1; D may be TRBD1 (6 bases). Germline-derived CDR1 and CDR2 are MNHGY and SAAAGT. The CDR3 runs to 12 residues. Trimming took off 6 bases at V and 6 bases at J, with 11 bases between the two ends. The CDR3 loop reads CASSHSGAEAFF. The CDR3, as DNA: TGTGCCAGCAGCCATTCAGGGGCTGAAGCTTTCTTT.

The V and J genes are TRBV29-1 and TRBJ1-1, with D possibly matching TRBD1 (5 bases). The V gene's germline CDR1 is SQVTM and CDR2 ANQGSEA. V dropped 6 bases and J dropped 3 bases, with 20 bases sitting between them. This CDR3 region has 15 residues. DNA of the CDR3: TGCAGCGTCCTTCTTCTGGGACGGGAGGACACTGAAGCTTTCTTT. Translation: CSVLLLGREDTEAFF.

This chain joins TRBV14 and TRBJ1-2; a weak D match, TRBD1 (5 bases). The V and J ends lost 4 bases and 3 bases respectively, with 15 bases between them. Germline V gene sequence: CDR1 SGHDN, CDR2 FVKESK. This CDR3 spans 15 amino acids. The CDR3 here is CASSLPGRGDYGYTF. CDR3 bases: TGTGCCAGCAGCCTCCCGGGCCGGGGGGACTATGGCTACACCTTC.

Judged by abundance, this clone is medium-sized. The chain links TRBV9 to TRBJ2-2; TRBD2 agrees at 11 bases. CDR1 is SGDLS and CDR2 is YYNGEE in the germline V gene. V lost 4 bases and J lost 7; bases outside the gene matches: 6. The CDR3 runs to 15 residues. The CDR3 sequence is CASSLAGGPVGELFF. The CDR3 DNA is TGTGCCAGCAGCTTAGCGGGAGGGCCAGTCGGGGAGCTGTTTTTT.

This clone was seen a handful of times. V and J are TRBV18 and TRBJ1-6; no definite D call. The CDR3 runs 17 residues. Germline V gives CDR1 KGHSH, CDR2 LQKENI. V gave up 2 bases and J gave up 0 bases, with 11 bases separating them. CDR3 bases: TGTGCCAGCTCACCAAGGCAGCCCAGCTCCTATAATTCACCCCTCCACTTT. Translated, it gives CASSPRQPSSYNSPLHF. The whole variable domain, filled in from reference TRBV18 and TRBJ1-6, reads NAGVMQNPRHLVRRRGQEARLRCSPMKGHSHVYWYRQLPEEGLKFMVYLQKENIIDESGMPKERFSAEFPKEGPSILRIQQVVRGDSAAYFCASSPRQPSSYNSPLHFGNGTRLTVT.

The rearrangement uses TRBV6-7 and TRBJ2-1; 9 bases map to TRBD1. TRBV6-7 qualifies as an ORF whose function is uncertain. The CDR3 loop spans 15 amino acids. Unmatched junction bases numbered 5, after V lost 0 bases and J lost 8 bases. CDR3 amino acids: CASSYSNRGLDEQFF. CDR3 sequence (DNA): TGTGCCAGCAGTTACTCGAACAGGGGGCTGGATGAGCAGTTCTTC.